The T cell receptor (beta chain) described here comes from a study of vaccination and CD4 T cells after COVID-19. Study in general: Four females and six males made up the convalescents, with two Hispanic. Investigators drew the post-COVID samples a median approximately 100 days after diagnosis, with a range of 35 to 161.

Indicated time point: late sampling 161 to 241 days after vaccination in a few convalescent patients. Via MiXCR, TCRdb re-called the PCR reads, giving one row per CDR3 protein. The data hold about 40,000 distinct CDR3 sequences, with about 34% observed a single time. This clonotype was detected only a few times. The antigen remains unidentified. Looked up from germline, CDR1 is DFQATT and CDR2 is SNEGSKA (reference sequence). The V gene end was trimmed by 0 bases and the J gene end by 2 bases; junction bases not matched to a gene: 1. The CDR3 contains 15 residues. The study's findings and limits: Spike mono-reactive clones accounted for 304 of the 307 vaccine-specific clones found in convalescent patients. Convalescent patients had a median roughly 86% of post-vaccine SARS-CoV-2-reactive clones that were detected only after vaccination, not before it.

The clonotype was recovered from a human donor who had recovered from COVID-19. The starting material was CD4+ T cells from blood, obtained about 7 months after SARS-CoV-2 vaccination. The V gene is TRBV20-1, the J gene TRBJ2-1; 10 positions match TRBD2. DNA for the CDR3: TGCAGTGCTAGAGATGGACTAGCGGCCTACAATGAGCAGTTCTTC. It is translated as CSARDGLAAYNEQFF.